Listed here is a single T cell receptor beta chain. The target antigen is unknown. The record originates from a study of vaccination effects on CD4 cells after COVID-19. Whole-study results and caveats: Only 1 of 255 vaccine-induced clones from healthy vaccinees cross-reacted with common cold coronaviruses.

Prior to sequencing, the ViraFEST assay stimulated PBMC with viral peptide pools, which expanded the antigen-specific CD4+ T cells. Isolating CD4+ T cells followed approximately 10 days of culture. Participants got two doses of BNT162b2 or mRNA-1273 vaccine. The assay was immunoSEQ multiplex PCR, and TCRdb's table has in-frame clones only and misses some. Here the sample spans some 23,000 clones, 76% being singletons. The sample in question was CD4+ T cells from PBMCs cultured with HCoV-229E spike peptides, obtained after COVID-19 vaccination. The source of this sequence is a human donor who received a COVID-19 vaccine.

The CDR3 sequence: CASSILSGHEQFF. The CDR3 DNA is TGTGCCAGCAGTATCCTGTCCGGTCATGAGCAGTTCTTC. J is TRBJ2-1 and V is TRBV6-2 or TRBV6-3; no firm D call. CDR1 and CDR2 from the germline V gene are MNHEY and SVGEGT. The CDR3 loop spans 13 amino acids. V was shortened by 5 bases and J by 8 bases, with 13 bases between the two germline ends.